A single sample is the source of the 22 T cell receptor beta chains below, sequenced in a study of vaccination and CD4 T cells after COVID-19. The treatment was: approximately 9-day PBMC culture with coronavirus spike peptide pools or control peptides (ViraFEST assay). Their target antigens are unknown. Oncomine TCR Beta short-read sequencing was applied to DNA from cultured CD4+ T cells. TCRdb re-derived calls from the PCR reads in MiXCR, one entry per CDR3 protein. This table has approximately 20,000 distinct CDR3 sequences, 46% appearing once. The source was CD4+ T cells from blood, cultured in vitro, collected after SARS-CoV-2 vaccination. All receptors derive from a human donor who had recovered from COVID-19.

This clonotype has a handful of counts. V usage is TRBV12-1 and J usage is TRBJ1-5. TRBV12-1 is deemed a pseudogene. This CDR3 contains 14 residues. This CDR3 reads CASRSDGLNQPQHF. CDR3 nucleotide sequence: TGTGCCAGCAGGTCGGACGGTCTAAATCAGCCCCAGCATTTT.

This chain joins TRBV19 and TRBJ2-1; 14 positions match TRBD2. Germline V gene data show CDR1 as LNHDA and CDR2 as SQIVND (reference sequence). V shed 5 bases, J shed 5 bases, and the junction held 8 bases outside the gene matches. CDR3 length: 17 residues. CDR3 nucleotide sequence: TGTGCCAGTAGTCGAGTGACTAGCGGGAGGGGAGACAATGAGCAGTTCTTC. Its translation is CASSRVTSGRGDNEQFF.

A few counts support this clonotype. The genes are TRBV11-1 and TRBJ2-7, with D maybe TRBD1 (5 bases). The V end was cut by 1 base, the J end by 0 bases, with 7 bases between. CDR3 size: 14 residues. The germline gives CDR1 SGHAT, CDR2 FQDESV (reference sequence). The CDR3 DNA is TGTGCCAGCAGCTTAGGCAGGGACTCCTACGAGCAGTACTTC. Protein product: CASSLGRDSYEQYF.

The chain links TRBV30 to TRBJ2-3, with D perhaps matching TRBD1 or TRBD2 (5 bases each). This CDR3 is built from 13 residues. Germline values: CDR1 GTSNPN, CDR2 SVGIG (reference sequence). V was shortened by 5 bases and J by 9 bases, with 18 bases between the two germline ends. CDR3 sequence: CAWSDSPRGTQYF. The CDR3 nucleotides read TGTGCCTGGTCAGACAGCCCAAGAGGGACGCAGTATTTT.

The chain has TRBV6-2 or TRBV6-3 and TRBJ1-5; TRBD1 aligns across 7 bases. Germline V gene lookup returns CDR1 MNHEY and CDR2 SVGEGT. J lost 6 bases, V lost 2 bases, and 7 bases had no gene match. This CDR3 contains 15 residues. The CDR3 bases are TGTGCCAGCAGTTACAACAGGGGATTTAGTCAGCCCCAGCATTTT. Its translation: CASSYNRGFSQPQHF.

This clonotype has only a few counts. The rearrangement uses TRBV20-1 and TRBJ1-1; D may be TRBD1 (6 bases). The ends were cut back, 8 bases at V and 3 bases at J, with 10 bases in the middle. Germline lookup yields CDR1 DFQATT and CDR2 SNEGSKA (reference sequence). The CDR3 covers 11 residues. Written as DNA, the CDR3 is TGCAGTCAACAGGGTGACACTGAAGCTTTCTTT. Translation: CSQQGDTEAFF.

The chain carries TRBV2 and TRBJ1-1; possible D gene TRBD1, 6 bases. The CDR3 runs 15 residues. The ends were cut back, 3 bases at V and 4 bases at J, with 15 bases in the middle. The germline CDR1 and CDR2 sequences are SNHLY and FYNNEI. CDR3 bases: TGTGCCAGCAGTGAGAGGGGCGCGGGGGCCACTGAAGCTTTCTTT. This sequence encodes CASSERGAGATEAFF.

This clonotype was found a few times. The V gene is TRBV20-1, the J gene TRBJ2-5; 8 positions match TRBD2. CDR3 size: 15 residues. The germline CDR1 and CDR2 sequences are DFQATT and SNEGSKA (reference sequence). V dropped 0 bases and J dropped 5; count of bases not matched to a gene: 8. The DNA of the CDR3 is TGCAGTGCTAGAGATCGAACGGGAGGGCCGGAGACCCAGTACTTC. As protein: CSARDRTGGPETQYF.

This clonotype is medium-sized in the sample. The chain links TRBV20-1 to TRBJ1-1, with 9 bases matching TRBD1. V dropped 3 bases and J dropped 1; count of bases not matched to a gene: 3. This CDR3 has 14 amino acids. The germline V gene encodes CDR1 DFQATT and CDR2 SNEGSKA (reference sequence). CDR3 amino acids: CSASRGQGNTEAFF. CDR3 coding DNA: TGCAGTGCTAGCAGGGGACAGGGGAACACTGAAGCTTTCTTT.

The chain has TRBV6-2 or TRBV6-3 and TRBJ2-7, with D possibly matching TRBD2 (6 bases). Trimming stripped 4 bases from V and 2 bases from J, with 15 bases between. CDR1 MNHEY and CDR2 SVGEGT come from the germline V gene. The CDR3 runs 15 residues. CDR3 loop: CASSFYLAPTYEQYF. CDR3 coding DNA: TGTGCCAGCAGTTTCTATCTAGCGCCGACCTACGAGCAGTACTTC.

The chain's CDR3 is CASSERSSPHQPQHF. The DNA of the CDR3 is TGTGCCAGCAGTGAACGTAGTTCCCCGCATCAGCCCCAGCATTTT. The V and J genes are TRBV2 and TRBJ1-5; unclear D gene. The V gene lost 2 bases and the J gene lost 5 bases, with 13 bases spanning the gap. Germline lookup yields CDR1 SNHLY and CDR2 FYNNEI. This CDR3 comprises 15 residues. Full variable domain (outside the CDR3, taken from reference TRBV2 and TRBJ1-5): EPEVTQTPSHQVTQMGQEVILRCVPISNHLYFYWYRQILGQKVEFLVSFYNNEISEKSEIFDDQFSVERPDGSNFTLKIRSTKLEDSAMYFCASSERSSPHQPQHFGDGTRLSIL.

This sequence joins TRBV7-2 and TRBJ1-5; D unclear. This CDR3 is built from 13 residues. Germline lookup yields CDR1 SGHTA and CDR2 FQGNSA. V lost 5 bases to trimming and J lost 2 bases, with 7 bases between them. CDR3 sequence (DNA): TGTGCCAGCAGCACCACCGGCAATCAGCCCCAGCATTTT. Amino acid sequence: CASSTTGNQPQHF. Full variable domain (rest looked up from reference TRBV7-2 and TRBJ1-5): GAGVSQSPSNKVTEKGKDVELRCDPISGHTALYWYRQSLGQGLEFLIYFQGNSAPDKSGLPSDRFSAERTGGSVSTLTIQRTQQEDSAVYLCASSTTGNQPQHFGDGTRLSIL.

There are a few counts of this clonotype. The chain links TRBV24-1 to TRBJ2-7, with D unresolved. V lost 2 bases, J lost 0 bases, and 4 bases lay in between. Per the germline V gene, CDR1 is KGHDR and CDR2 is SFDVKD. The CDR3 covers 13 residues. This CDR3 is CATSDSNSYEQYF. The CDR3 DNA follows: TGTGCCACCAGTGATTCAAACTCCTACGAGCAGTACTTC.

The chain has TRBV27 and TRBJ2-7, with 8 positions matching TRBD1. The CDR3 is made up of 14 amino acids. Looked up from germline, CDR1 is MNHEY and CDR2 is SMNVEV (reference sequence). Trimming removed 7 bases from V and 0 bases from J; junction bases left unmatched: 5. CDR3 protein: CASKDRGYSYEQYF. The CDR3 nucleotides read TGTGCCAGCAAAGACAGGGGCTACTCCTACGAGCAGTACTTC.

The chain combines TRBV11-2 with TRBJ2-1; 7 nucleotides align to TRBD2. V trimming: 4 bases; J trimming: 11 bases; junction bases outside the gene matches: 11. This CDR3 region has 14 residues. From germline, CDR1 is SGHAT and CDR2 FQNNGV. In nucleotides, the CDR3 is TGTGCCAGCAGCTCAAGAATGGGGGAGGGGCAGCAGTTCTTC. Its protein product is CASSSRMGEGQQFF.

The chain is built from TRBV6-1 and TRBJ1-1; 10 nucleotides match TRBD1. The CDR3 runs to 16 residues. CDR1 MNHNS and CDR2 SASEGT come from the germline V gene. After removal of 6 bases from V and 1 base from J, the junction contained 8 bases not matched to a gene. This CDR3 is CASSRDRGQRNTEAFF. The DNA of the CDR3 is TGTGCCAGCAGCCGAGACAGGGGGCAAAGGAACACTGAAGCTTTCTTT.

The V call is TRBV28, the J call TRBJ1-2, with TRBD1 matching over 7 bases. J was trimmed by 0 bases and V by 7 bases; bases with no gene match: 17. The CDR3 has 18 residues. CDR1 and CDR2 from the germline V gene are MDHEN and SYDVKM. CDR3 amino acids: CASTAGGQTHRSNYGYTF. CDR3 nucleotide sequence: TGTGCCAGCACTGCAGGGGGACAAACCCATAGATCTAACTATGGCTACACCTTC.

This chain connects TRBV18 to TRBJ1-1; maybe TRBD1 (5 bases). V lost 2 bases, J lost 0 bases, and 10 bases lay in between. The length of the CDR3 is 15 residues. Germline loops: CDR1 KGHSH, CDR2 LQKENI. CDR3 region: CASSPSKQVNTEAFF. As DNA, the CDR3 is TGTGCCAGCTCACCATCTAAACAGGTGAACACTGAAGCTTTCTTT.

The CDR3 loop is CASSRYRASNEQFF. The CDR3 DNA reads as TGTGCCAGCAGCCGGTACAGGGCAAGCAATGAGCAGTTCTTC. This chain connects TRBV11-3 to TRBJ2-1; weak D call: TRBD1 (6 bases). Trimming pared 5 bases from V and 6 bases from J, leaving 14 bases between. CDR1 and CDR2 from the germline V gene are SGHNT and YENEEA. The CDR3 runs 14 residues.

In nucleotides, the CDR3 is TGTGCCAGCAGCTTTAGTGACAGGGCTAGCTCCTACGAGCAGTACTTC. Amino acid sequence: CASSFSDRASSYEQYF. V is TRBV7-9 and J is TRBJ2-7; 7 bases map to TRBD1. The CDR3 length is 16 residues. The V and J ends lost 3 bases and 0 bases, in that order; junction bases with no gene match: 8. Germline V gene lookup returns CDR1 SEHNR and CDR2 FQNEAQ (reference sequence). Using reference TRBV7-9 and TRBJ2-7 for the parts outside the CDR3, the full variable domain is DTGVSQNPRHKITKRGQNVTFRCDPISEHNRLYWYRQTLGQGPEFLTYFQNEAQLEKSRLLSDRFSAERPKGSFSTLEIQRTEQGDSAMYLCASSFSDRASSYEQYFGPGTRLTVT.

The genes are TRBV12-3 or TRBV12-4 and TRBJ1-1; 8 bases are shared with TRBD1. The CDR3 totals 15 residues. Trimming at V came to 4 bases and at J to 6 bases, leaving 10 bases not matched to a gene. The CDR3 loop reads CASSSNQGASAEAFF. The CDR3 DNA reads TGTGCCAGCAGTTCTAATCAGGGGGCGTCCGCTGAAGCTTTCTTT.

V gene TRBV5-1 combines with J gene TRBJ2-5; 8 bases map to TRBD1. Germline CDR1 and CDR2: SGHRS and YFSETQ. Trimming at V came to 6 bases and at J to 2 bases, leaving 9 bases not matched to a gene. The length of the CDR3 is 15 residues. The CDR3 nucleotides are TGCGCCAGCAACGTGGCCCAGGGGGCTCAAGAGACCCAGTACTTC. This codes for CASNVAQGAQETQYF. Complete variable domain (other parts from reference TRBV5-1 and TRBJ2-5): KAGVTQTPRYLIKTRGQQVTLSCSPISGHRSVSWYQQTPGQGLQFLFEYFSETQRNKGNFPGRFSGRQFSNSRSEMNVSTLELGDSALYLCASNVAQGAQETQYFGPGTRLLVL.